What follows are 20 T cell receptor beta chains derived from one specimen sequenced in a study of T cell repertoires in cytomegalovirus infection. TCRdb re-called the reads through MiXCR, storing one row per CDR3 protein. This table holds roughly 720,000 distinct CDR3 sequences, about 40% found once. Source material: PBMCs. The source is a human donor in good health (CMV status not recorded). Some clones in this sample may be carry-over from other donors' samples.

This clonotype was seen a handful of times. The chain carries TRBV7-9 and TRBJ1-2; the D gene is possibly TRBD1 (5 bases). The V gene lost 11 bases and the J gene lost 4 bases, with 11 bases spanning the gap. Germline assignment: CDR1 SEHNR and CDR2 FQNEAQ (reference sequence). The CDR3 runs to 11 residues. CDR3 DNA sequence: TGTGCCGGGGGGACCCTCTATGGCTACACCTTC. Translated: CAGGTLYGYTF.

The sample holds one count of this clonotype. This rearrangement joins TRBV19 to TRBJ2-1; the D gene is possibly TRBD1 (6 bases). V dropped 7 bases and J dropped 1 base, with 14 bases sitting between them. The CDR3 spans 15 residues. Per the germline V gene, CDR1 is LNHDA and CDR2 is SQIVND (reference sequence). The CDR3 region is CASIIPTGSYNEQFF. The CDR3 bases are TGTGCCAGTATTATCCCGACAGGATCCTACAATGAGCAGTTCTTC. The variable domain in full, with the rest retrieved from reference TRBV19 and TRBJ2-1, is DGGITQSPKYLFRKEGQNVTLSCEQNLNHDAMYWYRQDPGQGLRLIYYSQIVNDFQKGDIAEGYSVSREKKESFPLTVTSAQKNPTAFYLCASIIPTGSYNEQFFGPGTRLTVL.

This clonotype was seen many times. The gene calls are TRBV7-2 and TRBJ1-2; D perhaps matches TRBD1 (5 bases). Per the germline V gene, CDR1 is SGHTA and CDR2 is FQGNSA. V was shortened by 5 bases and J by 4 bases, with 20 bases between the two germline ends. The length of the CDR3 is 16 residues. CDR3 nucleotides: TGTGCCAGCAGCCCCCCTCGGCAGGGAAGTAGCTATGGCTACACCTTC. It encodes CASSPPRQGSSYGYTF.

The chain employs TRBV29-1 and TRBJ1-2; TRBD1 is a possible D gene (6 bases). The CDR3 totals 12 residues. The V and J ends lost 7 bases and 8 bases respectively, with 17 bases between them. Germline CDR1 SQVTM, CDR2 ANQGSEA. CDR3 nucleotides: TGCAGCGCCCGCTGGGGGGGCGGGGGCTACACCTTC. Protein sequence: CSARWGGGGYTF.

CDR3 region: CASSWTASNEKLFF. Here the CDR3 DNA reads TGCGCCAGCAGCTGGACAGCATCTAATGAAAAACTGTTTTTT. The chain recombines TRBV5-1 with TRBJ1-4; a weak D match, TRBD1 (6 bases). This CDR3 comprises 14 residues. V shed 3 bases and J shed 3 bases, with 9 bases lying between them. CDR1 is SGHRS, CDR2 YFSETQ, per germline.

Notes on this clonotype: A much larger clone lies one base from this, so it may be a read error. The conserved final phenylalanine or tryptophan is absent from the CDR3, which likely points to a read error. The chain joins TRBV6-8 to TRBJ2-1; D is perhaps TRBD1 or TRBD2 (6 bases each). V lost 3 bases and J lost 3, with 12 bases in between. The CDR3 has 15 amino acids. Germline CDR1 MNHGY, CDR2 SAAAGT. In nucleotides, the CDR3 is TGTGCCAGCAGTTATTCTGGAGGGGGCTACAATGAGCAGTTCTTA. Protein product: CASSYSGGGYNEQFL.

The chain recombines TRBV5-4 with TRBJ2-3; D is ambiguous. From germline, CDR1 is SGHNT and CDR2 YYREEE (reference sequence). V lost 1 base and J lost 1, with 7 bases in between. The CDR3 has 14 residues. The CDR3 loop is CASSLSDRTDTQYF. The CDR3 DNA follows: TGTGCCAGCAGCTTGTCGGACCGCACAGATACGCAGTATTTT. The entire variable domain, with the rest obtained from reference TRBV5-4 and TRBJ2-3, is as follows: ETGVTQSPTHLIKTRGQQVTLRCSSQSGHNTVSWYQQALGQGPQFIFQYYREEENGRGNFPPRFSGLQFPNYSSELNVNALELDDSALYLCASSLSDRTDTQYFGPGTRLTVL.

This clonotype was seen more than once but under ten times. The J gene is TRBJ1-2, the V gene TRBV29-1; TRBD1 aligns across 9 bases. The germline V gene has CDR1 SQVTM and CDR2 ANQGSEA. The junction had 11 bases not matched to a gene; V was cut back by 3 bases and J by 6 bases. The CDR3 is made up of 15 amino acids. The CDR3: CSVDARGQGLDGYTF. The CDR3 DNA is TGCAGCGTTGATGCCAGGGGACAGGGTCTAGATGGCTACACCTTC.

The DNA for the CDR3 is TGTGCCAGCAGCACCCTTAAGCATAAGCAGTTCTTC. It yields the protein CASSTLKHKQFF. The chain combines TRBV28 with TRBJ2-1; D is unclear. Between the trimmed V and J ends, which lost 6 bases and 11 bases, there was a span of 14 bases. The CDR3 loop spans 12 amino acids. Germline V CDR1 and CDR2: MDHEN, SYDVKM.

The CDR3 sequence is CAIPTIDGNTIYF. CDR3 in DNA: TGTGCCATACCGACAATCGATGGAAACACCATATATTTT. This chain connects TRBV7-1 to TRBJ1-3; D remains ambiguous. TRBV7-1 is filed as an ORF, its function uncertain. CDR3 length: 13 amino acids. V lost 10 bases and J lost 3, with 13 bases in between.

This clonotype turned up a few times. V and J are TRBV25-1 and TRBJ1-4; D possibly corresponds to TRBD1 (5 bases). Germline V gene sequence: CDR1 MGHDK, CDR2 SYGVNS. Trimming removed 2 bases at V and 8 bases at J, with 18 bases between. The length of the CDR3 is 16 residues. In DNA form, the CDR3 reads TGTGCCAGCAGTGAAGATGAGGGTGTGGGGACGGAAAAACTGTTTTTT. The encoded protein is CASSEDEGVGTEKLFF.

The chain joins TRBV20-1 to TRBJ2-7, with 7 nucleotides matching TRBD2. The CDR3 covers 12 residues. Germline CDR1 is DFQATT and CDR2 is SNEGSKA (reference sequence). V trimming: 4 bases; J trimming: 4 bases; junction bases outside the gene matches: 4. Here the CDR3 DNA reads TGCAGTGCTAAAGCGGGATGGTACGAGCAGTACTTC. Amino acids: CSAKAGWYEQYF.

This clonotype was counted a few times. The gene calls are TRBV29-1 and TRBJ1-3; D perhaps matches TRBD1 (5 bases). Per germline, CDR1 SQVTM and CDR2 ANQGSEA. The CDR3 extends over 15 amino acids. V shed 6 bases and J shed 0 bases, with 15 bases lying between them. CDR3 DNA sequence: TGCAGCGTGACCGGACACGACGACTCTGGAAACACCATATATTTT. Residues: CSVTGHDDSGNTIYF.

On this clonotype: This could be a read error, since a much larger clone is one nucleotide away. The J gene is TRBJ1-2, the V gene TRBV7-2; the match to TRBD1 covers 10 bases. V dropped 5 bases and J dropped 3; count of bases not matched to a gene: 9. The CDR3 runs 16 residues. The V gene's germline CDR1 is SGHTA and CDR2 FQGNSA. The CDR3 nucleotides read TGTGCCAGCAGCGGAGACAGGGGGCAGTGTGACTATGGCTACACCTTC. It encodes CASSGDRGQCDYGYTF.

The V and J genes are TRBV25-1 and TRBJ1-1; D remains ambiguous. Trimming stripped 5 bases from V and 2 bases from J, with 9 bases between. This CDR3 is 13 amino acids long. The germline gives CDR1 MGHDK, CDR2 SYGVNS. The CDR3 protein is CASSTYRNTEAFF. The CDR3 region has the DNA TGTGCCAGCAGTACTTACAGAAACACTGAAGCTTTCTTT.

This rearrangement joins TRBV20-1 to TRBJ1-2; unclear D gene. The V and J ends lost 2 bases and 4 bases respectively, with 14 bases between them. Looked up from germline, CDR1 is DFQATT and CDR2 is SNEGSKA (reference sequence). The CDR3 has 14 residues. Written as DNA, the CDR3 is TGCAGTGCTAGAATTTTGGGCACCGGCTATGGCTACACCTTC. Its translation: CSARILGTGYGYTF.

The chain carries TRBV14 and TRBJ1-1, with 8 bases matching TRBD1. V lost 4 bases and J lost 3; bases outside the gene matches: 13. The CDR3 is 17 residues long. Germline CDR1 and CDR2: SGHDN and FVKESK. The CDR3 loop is CASSPTGQGALDTEAFF. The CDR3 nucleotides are TGTGCCAGCAGCCCCACGGGGCAGGGGGCTTTGGACACTGAAGCTTTCTTT. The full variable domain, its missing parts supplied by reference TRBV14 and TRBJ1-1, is EAGVTQFPSHSVIEKGQTVTLRCDPISGHDNLYWYRRVMGKEIKFLLHFVKESKQDESGMPNNRFLAERTGGTYSTLKVQPAELEDSGVYFCASSPTGQGALDTEAFFGQGTRLTVV.

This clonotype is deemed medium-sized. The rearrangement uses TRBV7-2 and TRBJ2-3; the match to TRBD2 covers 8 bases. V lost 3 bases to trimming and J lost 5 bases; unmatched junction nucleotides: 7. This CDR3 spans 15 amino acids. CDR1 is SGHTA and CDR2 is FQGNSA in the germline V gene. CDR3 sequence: CASSFLAGSQDTQYF. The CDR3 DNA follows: TGTGCCAGCAGCTTTTTAGCGGGGAGTCAAGATACGCAGTATTTT.

The CDR3 DNA is TGTGCCAGCAGCCGTCAACTCCGGGACAGGGGGCAAGGTGAGCAGTTCTTC. Protein: CASSRQLRDRGQGEQFF. The genes are TRBV3-1 and TRBJ2-1; 12 bases match TRBD1. V was clipped by 4 bases and J by 9 bases; unmatched bases: 13. Germline values: CDR1 LGHDT, CDR2 YNNKEL (reference sequence). The CDR3 sequence is 17 residues long.

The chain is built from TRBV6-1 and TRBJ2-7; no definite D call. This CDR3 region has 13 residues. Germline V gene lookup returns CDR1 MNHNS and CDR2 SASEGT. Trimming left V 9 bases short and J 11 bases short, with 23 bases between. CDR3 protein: CARSLQVRYDKYF. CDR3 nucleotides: TGTGCCAGAAGTTTACAAGTACGCTATGATAAGTACTTC.